This TCR beta chain was obtained from a study of blood T cell repertoires in COVID-19. Study-level background: The origin of the acute and convalescent COVID-19 samples was the United States, Italy and Spain.

The CDR3 is 14 residues long. The V gene's germline CDR1 is SGHRS and CDR2 YFSETQ. V shed 4 bases and J 1 base; nucleotides not matched to a gene: 1. In the source study's methods: How many nucleated cells were present was estimated from reference gene primer amplification. The table came from immunoSEQ multiplex PCR; TCRdb's copy has only in-frame clones and leaves some out. That table gives V, J and clone size, and the DNA gave D and trimming. Of about 200,000 clones detected, roughly nine tenths appear once; the ten largest clones hold 0.75% to 0.9%. This clonotype was sampled from a woman between 65 and 79 years old with acute or convalescent COVID-19. Source material: peripheral blood. J is TRBJ2-5 and V is TRBV5-1, with 10 bases aligning to TRBD2. CDR3 amino acids: CASSSGGAQETQYF. In DNA, the CDR3 is TGCGCCAGCAGCAGCGGGGGGGCCCAAGAGACCCAGTACTTC.